This passage covers 22 T cell receptor beta chains from one sample sequenced in a study of CD8 T cells in ankylosing spondylitis. One entry per CDR3 protein results from TCRdb running MiXCR on the 5' RACE reads. The sample carries about 360,000 distinct CDR3 sequences, 20% to 25% recorded once. Source material: blood, either unsorted or a sorted T cell fraction (not recorded which). These receptors were obtained from a male donor with ankylosing spondylitis or in good health (not recorded which).

The sample holds a few counts of this clonotype. The chain employs TRBV7-9 and TRBJ2-3; TRBD1 agrees at 9 bases. The CDR3 sequence is 16 residues long. The V and J ends lost 4 bases and 4 bases, in that order; junction bases with no gene match: 9. The germline V gene encodes CDR1 SEHNR and CDR2 FQNEAQ (reference sequence). The CDR3 protein is CASSWRPGQGADTQYF. As DNA, the CDR3 is TGTGCCAGCAGCTGGAGACCGGGACAGGGTGCAGATACGCAGTATTTT.

The CDR3 nucleotides are TGTGCCAGCAGCAAAGAACCGAAACGCTCCTACGAGCAGTACTTC. Translation: CASSKEPKRSYEQYF. This rearrangement joins TRBV21-1 to TRBJ2-7. TRBV21-1 is termed a pseudogene. CDR3 length: 15 amino acids.

The rearrangement uses TRBV11-2 and TRBJ2-7, with 13 bases matching TRBD2. The CDR3 is 18 residues long. The germline CDR1 and CDR2 sequences are SGHAT and FQNNGV. Trimming removed 4 bases from V and 4 bases from J; junction bases left unmatched: 13. CDR3 region: CASSSSLLAGGPGYEQYF. In DNA form, the CDR3 reads TGTGCCAGCAGCTCTTCCCTACTAGCGGGGGGGCCGGGGTACGAGCAGTACTTC.

This chain uses TRBV29-1 with TRBJ2-7; D could derive from TRBD1 or TRBD2 (5 bases each). Trimming took 6 bases from V and 4 from J, leaving 13 bases between them. Germline CDR1 and CDR2: SQVTM and ANQGSEA. The CDR3 totals 12 residues. The DNA of the CDR3 is TGCAGCGTCGAGGGGTCGGCATACGAGCAGTACTTC. It encodes CSVEGSAYEQYF.

The chain joins TRBV7-9 to TRBJ1-1; perhaps TRBD1 as D (5 bases). Germline V gives CDR1 SEHNR, CDR2 FQNEAQ (reference sequence). Trimming removed 3 bases from V and 11 bases from J, with 16 bases in between. This CDR3 is built from 13 residues. CDR3 bases: TGTGCCAGCAGCTTGGGGGGTGCCTACGGGGCTTTCTTT. It specifies CASSLGGAYGAFF.

The J gene is TRBJ2-1, the V gene TRBV3-1; 7 positions agree with TRBD2. V dropped 1 base and J dropped 7; count of bases not matched to a gene: 13. This CDR3 contains 17 residues. Germline V gives CDR1 LGHDT, CDR2 YNNKEL (reference sequence). The CDR3 region has the DNA TGTGCCAGCAGCCAAGTTTTTGGGCTAGCGGTAGAGAATGAGCAGTTCTTC. Protein sequence: CASSQVFGLAVENEQFF.

On this clonotype itself: The junction and the germline gene differ at one end; a read error may be behind it. V usage is TRBV5-6 and J usage is TRBJ1-2; D is undetermined. Germline CDR1 and CDR2: SGHDT and YYEEEE. The CDR3 extends over 13 amino acids. As DNA, the CDR3 is TGTGCCATCAGCCCCGGGCACCACTATGGCTACACCTTC. Translating gives CAISPGHHYGYTF.

The chain joins TRBV4-1 to TRBJ2-5; D may be TRBD1 or TRBD2 (5 bases each). CDR1 and CDR2 (germline): MGHRA, YSYEKL. CDR3 size: 15 residues. V shed 4 bases and J shed 4 bases, with 16 bases lying between them. The CDR3 DNA is TGCGCCAGCAGCCGAGGACGGGGCCCTCCAGAGACCCAGTACTTC. This translates into CASSRGRGPPETQYF.

The J gene is TRBJ2-1, the V gene TRBV4-1; D call uncertain. Trimming stripped 1 base from V and 12 bases from J, with 16 bases between. Germline CDR1 is MGHRA and CDR2 is YSYEKL. The CDR3 extends over 14 amino acids. The CDR3 sequence: CASSQVGSRVGQFF. The CDR3, as DNA: TGCGCCAGCAGCCAAGTGGGGTCGCGCGTAGGGCAGTTCTTC.

This chain joins TRBV14 and TRBJ2-1; 7 bases fit TRBD1. CDR1 SGHDN and CDR2 FVKESK come from the germline V gene. Trimming took 6 bases from V and 9 from J; bases not matched to a gene: 8. The CDR3 is 13 amino acids. This CDR3 is CASSQQGWGEQFF. CDR3 bases: TGTGCCAGCAGTCAACAGGGGTGGGGTGAGCAGTTCTTC.

The J gene is TRBJ2-3, the V gene TRBV30, with D perhaps matching TRBD1 (5 bases). The CDR3 sequence is 15 residues long. CDR1 is GTSNPN, CDR2 SVGIG, per germline (reference sequence). Trimming pared 5 bases from V and 2 bases from J, leaving 17 bases between. DNA for the CDR3: TGTGCCTGGGAGGCCTTGGGGCCGATCACAGATACGCAGTATTTT. Translated, it gives CAWEALGPITDTQYF.

This clonotype showed up just a few times. The rearrangement uses TRBV7-6 and TRBJ2-1, with D tentatively TRBD1 or TRBD2 (5 bases each). V was pared by 5 bases and J by 7 bases, with 15 bases between. Germline loops: CDR1 SGHVS, CDR2 FNYEAQ. This CDR3 has 14 residues. This CDR3 reads CASSPQAGQNEQFF. For the CDR3, the DNA is TGTGCCAGCAGCCCACAGGCGGGCCAGAATGAGCAGTTCTTC.

V usage is TRBV11-2 and J usage is TRBJ2-5, with D perhaps TRBD1 (6 bases). The ends were cut back, 5 bases at V and 2 bases at J, with 21 bases in the middle. The CDR3 contains 17 residues. CDR1 and CDR2 from the germline V gene are SGHAT and FQNNGV. CDR3 region: CASSHPRGYPTQETQYF. CDR3 nucleotides: TGTGCCAGCAGCCATCCCAGGGGTTACCCGACGCAAGAGACCCAGTACTTC.

This chain uses TRBV5-6 with TRBJ2-2; no clear D gene. Germline V gene lookup returns CDR1 SGHDT and CDR2 YYEEEE. CDR3 length: 14 amino acids. V shed 0 bases and J shed 6 bases, with 9 bases lying between them. The CDR3 nucleotides read TGTGCCAGCAGCTTGGCCTCAGCTCCCGGGGAGCTGTTTTTT. Its translation: CASSLASAPGELFF.

The genes are TRBV20-1 and TRBJ2-5; D perhaps matches TRBD1 (5 bases). Germline CDR1 is DFQATT and CDR2 is SNEGSKA (reference sequence). This CDR3 region has 14 residues. The V and J ends lost 1 base and 7 bases respectively, with 16 bases between them. The CDR3 bases are TGCAGTGCTAGAGGCCCGGAGACCCAGGGGACCCAGTACTTC. This translates into CSARGPETQGTQYF.

The CDR3 DNA sequence: TGCAGCGTTGAACAGTGGACAGGAAAGAACACTGAAGCTTTCTTT. The encoded protein is CSVEQWTGKNTEAFF. The chain uses TRBV29-1 and TRBJ1-1; TRBD1 agrees at 7 bases. The CDR3 runs 15 residues. V lost 2 bases, J lost 1 base, and 7 bases stayed unmatched. Germline CDR1 SQVTM, CDR2 ANQGSEA.

This clonotype was seen a few times. CDR3 nucleotide sequence: TGTGCCACCAGCAGTGGCGGAACACCTAGCACAGATACGCAGTATTTT. As protein: CATSSGGTPSTDTQYF. V gene TRBV15 combines with J gene TRBJ2-3; no clear D gene. The CDR3 consists of 16 residues. Trimming shortened V by 3 bases and J by 0 bases, and 13 bases separated the two germline ends. Germline-derived CDR1 and CDR2 are LNHNV and YYDKDF (reference sequence).

This clonotype has just a few counts. The rearrangement links TRBV24-1 to TRBJ2-3; no clear D. Germline assignment: CDR1 KGHDR and CDR2 SFDVKD. Trimming took off 0 bases at V and 2 bases at J, with 8 bases between the two ends. CDR3 length equals 15 residues. The CDR3 spells CATSDLNSLTDTQYF. Here the CDR3 DNA reads TGTGCCACCAGTGATTTGAACAGCCTCACAGATACGCAGTATTTT.

This clonotype was recorded a few times. The chain links TRBV27 to TRBJ2-5; perhaps TRBD2 as D (5 bases). CDR3 size: 15 residues. Trimming took 1 base from V and 1 from J, leaving 10 bases between them. Germline CDR1 reads MNHEY; CDR2 reads SMNVEV (reference sequence). The CDR3 DNA follows: TGTGCCAGCAGTTTATTCGACGGGATCCAAGAGACCCAGTACTTC. This codes for CASSLFDGIQETQYF.

This clonotype was recorded a few times. The chain joins TRBV20-1 to TRBJ2-1; D is unclear. The CDR3 runs to 15 residues. Between the trimmed V and J ends, which lost 1 base and 4 bases, there was a span of 14 bases. The germline CDR1 and CDR2 sequences are DFQATT and SNEGSKA (reference sequence). CDR3 sequence: CSARGYTRAYNEQFF. The CDR3 nucleotides are TGCAGTGCTAGAGGTTATACAAGGGCTTACAATGAGCAGTTCTTC.

A few counts support this clonotype. The rearrangement uses TRBV30 and TRBJ2-5, with D possibly TRBD1 on 5 matching bases. V was cut by 3 bases and J by 4 bases, with 12 bases left in between. The CDR3 is made up of 13 amino acids. Germline lookup yields CDR1 GTSNPN and CDR2 SVGIG (reference sequence). As DNA, the CDR3 is TGTGCCTGGAGCAGGGATAGTGGAGAGACCCAGTACTTC. Protein product: CAWSRDSGETQYF. Drawing the rest from reference TRBV30 and TRBJ2-5, the complete variable domain is SQTIHQWPATLVQPVGSPLSLECTVEGTSNPNLYWYRQAAGRGLQLLFYSVGIGQISSEVPQNLSASRPQDRQFILSSKKLLLSDSGFYLCAWSRDSGETQYFGPGTRLLVL.

The J gene is TRBJ2-1, the V gene TRBV30; no reliable D call. V dropped 5 bases and J dropped 0 bases, with 5 bases sitting between them. The CDR3 runs to 12 residues. Germline V CDR1 and CDR2: GTSNPN, SVGIG (reference sequence). The CDR3 reads CAWGISYNEQFF. Here the CDR3 DNA reads TGTGCCTGGGGGATCTCCTACAATGAGCAGTTCTTC.